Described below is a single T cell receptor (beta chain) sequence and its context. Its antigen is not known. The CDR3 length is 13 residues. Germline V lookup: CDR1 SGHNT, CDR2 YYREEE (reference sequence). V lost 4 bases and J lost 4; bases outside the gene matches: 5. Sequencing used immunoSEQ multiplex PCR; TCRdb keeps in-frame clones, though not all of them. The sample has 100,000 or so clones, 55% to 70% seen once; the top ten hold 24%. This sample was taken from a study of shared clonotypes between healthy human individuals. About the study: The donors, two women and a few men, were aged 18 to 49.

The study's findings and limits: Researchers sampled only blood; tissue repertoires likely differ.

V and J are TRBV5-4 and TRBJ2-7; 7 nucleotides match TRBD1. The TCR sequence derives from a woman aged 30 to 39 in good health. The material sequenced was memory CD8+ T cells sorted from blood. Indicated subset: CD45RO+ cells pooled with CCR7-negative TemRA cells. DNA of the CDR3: TGTGCCAGCAGCGCAGACAGGGAGTACGAGCAGTACTTC. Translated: CASSADREYEQYF.